This T cell receptor (beta chain) originates from a study of T cell repertoires in cytomegalovirus infection. Only one count was recorded for this clonotype. Its antigen remains unidentified. TCRdb processed the reads anew with MiXCR; each CDR3 protein has one entry. Of 750,000 to 950,000 distinct CDR3 sequences listed, 29% are singletons. V dropped 8 bases and J dropped 13 bases, with 8 bases sitting between them. This CDR3 has 8 amino acids. This TCR was sampled from a human donor in good health (CMV status not recorded). Some clones in this sample may be carry-over from other donors' samples. The rearrangement links TRBV12-3 or TRBV12-4 to TRBJ1-2; D is undetermined. Material: cultured CD8+ T cells from PBMCs, obtained from culture after CMV antigen stimulation. The CDR3 loop is CASGSPTF. Here the CDR3 DNA reads TGTGCCAGCGGGTCCCCCACCTTC.